A single sample is the source of the 10 T cell receptor beta chains below, sequenced in a study of cytomegalovirus exposure and HLA in healthy donors. Primers: 60 Vbeta forward and 13 Jbeta reverse. TCRdb keeps only in-frame clones here, not all; method: immunoSEQ multiplex PCR. The data hold under 250,000 clones, with over 60% observed a single time. Material: PBMCs. Source of these receptors: a young man in good health and CMV-seronegative.

V gene TRBV27 combines with J gene TRBJ2-2; weak D call: TRBD2 (7 bases). CDR1 and CDR2 (germline): MNHEY, SMNVEV (reference sequence). The CDR3 runs to 15 residues. The ends were cut back, 4 bases at V and 5 bases at J, with 14 bases in the middle. Written as DNA, the CDR3 is TGTGCCAGCAGTTCCTGGGGAGGGGGAACCGGGGAGCTGTTTTTT. Translated: CASSSWGGGTGELFF.

In DNA, the CDR3 is TGTGCCAGCAGCCCTTTGCGTCGTACTGAAGCTTTCTTT. It codes for CASSPLRRTEAFF. This chain uses TRBV11-1 with TRBJ1-1; no definite D call. The CDR3 contains 13 residues. Trimming took off 5 bases at V and 5 bases at J, with 12 bases between the two ends. Germline CDR1 SGHAT, CDR2 FQDESV (reference sequence). The full variable domain, with the rest looked up from reference TRBV11-1 and TRBJ1-1, is EAEVAQSPRYKITEKSQAVAFWCDPISGHATLYWYRQILGQGPELLVQFQDESVVDDSQLPKDRFSAERLKGVDSTLKIQPAELGDSAMYLCASSPLRRTEAFFGQGTRLTVV.

The chain couples TRBV28 to TRBJ1-2; 7 bases match TRBD1. V lost 6 bases, J lost 2 bases, and 3 bases stayed unmatched. CDR3 length: 13 amino acids. From germline, CDR1 is MDHEN and CDR2 SYDVKM. The CDR3 coding sequence is TGTGCCAGCAGGCCGGGACAGAACTATGGCTACACCTTC. Translation: CASRPGQNYGYTF.

The rearrangement links TRBV27 to TRBJ1-2, with D uncertain. Per the germline V gene, CDR1 is MNHEY and CDR2 is SMNVEV (reference sequence). There are 16 residues in the CDR3. The V end lost 2 bases, the J end lost 3 bases, and 16 bases lay between the germline ends. The CDR3 DNA is TGTGCCAGCAGTTTAGCTTCGGGTGGCCGGGACTATGGCTACACCTTC. Its protein is CASSLASGGRDYGYTF.

This sequence joins TRBV10-1 and TRBJ2-1; TRBD2 agrees at 9 bases. CDR3 size: 13 residues. The germline V gene has CDR1 WNHNN and CDR2 SYGVQD (reference sequence). With 10 bases clipped from V and 6 bases from J, the junction kept 7 bases outside the gene matches. CDR3 protein: CAKGAGGVNEQFF. The CDR3, as DNA: TGCGCCAAAGGTGCGGGAGGGGTCAATGAGCAGTTCTTC.

The chain recombines TRBV2 with TRBJ2-3; D may be TRBD1 (6 bases). Trimming removed 5 bases from V and 2 bases from J, with 14 bases in between. The CDR3 consists of 15 residues. Germline CDR1 is SNHLY and CDR2 is FYNNEI. The CDR3 is CASSRGRTSTDTQYF. The CDR3 coding sequence is TGTGCCAGCAGTAGGGGGAGAACGTCCACAGATACGCAGTATTTT.

J is TRBJ2-1 and V is TRBV11-2; 8 bases align to TRBD1. The CDR3 sequence is 12 residues long. Germline V gives CDR1 SGHAT, CDR2 FQNNGV. J gave up 8 bases and V 8 bases, and 5 bases lay outside the gene matches. The CDR3 region is CASSRTGHEQFF. The CDR3, as DNA: TGTGCCAGCTCCCGGACAGGGCATGAGCAGTTCTTC.

J is TRBJ2-2 and V is TRBV7-9; 9 bases are a match to TRBD2. Per the germline V gene, CDR1 is SEHNR and CDR2 is FQNEAQ (reference sequence). Losses at the gene ends were 3 bases for V and 0 bases for J; bases not matched to a gene: 11. The CDR3 runs to 19 residues. CDR3: CASSFSPKAGGANTGELFF. In DNA, the CDR3 is TGTGCCAGCAGCTTTTCCCCGAAAGCGGGAGGCGCGAACACCGGGGAGCTGTTTTTT.

CDR3 in DNA: TGTGCCAGCAGTTACCCCCCCTTTGTTAGGCAGTTCTTC. Its translation is CASSYPPFVRQFF. This sequence joins TRBV6-5 and TRBJ2-1; D not certain. Trimming took off 2 bases at V and 12 bases at J, with 14 bases between the two ends. The CDR3 has 13 amino acids. Per the germline V gene, CDR1 is MNHEY and CDR2 is SVGAGI.

The genes are TRBV6-5 and TRBJ2-2, with TRBD1 matching over 7 bases. Germline V gives CDR1 MNHEY, CDR2 SVGAGI. The CDR3 totals 13 residues. The J segment lost 7 bases and the V segment lost 4 bases, leaving 3 bases of the junction unmatched. CDR3 nucleotides: TGTGCCAGCAGTTCTCGGACAGGCGGGGAGCTGTTTTTT. It codes for CASSSRTGGELFF.